The 23 T cell receptor beta chains listed next were all sequenced from one sample in a study of cytomegalovirus exposure and HLA in healthy donors. With 60 Vbeta and 13 Jbeta primers, the PCR was carried out. This table comes from immunoSEQ multiplex PCR, and its TCRdb copy is limited to in-frame clones, with some not included. This table holds around 200,000 clones, around 80% found once. The specimen sequenced was PBMCs. The source of these receptors is a woman in her 30s in good health and CMV-seropositive.

The chain couples TRBV2 to TRBJ1-4, with D unresolved. The CDR3 covers 10 residues. V was pared by 8 bases and J by 8 bases, with 6 bases between. Germline V gene lookup returns CDR1 SNHLY and CDR2 FYNNEI. CDR3 nucleotides: TGTGCCAGCTCGAGAGAAAAACTGTTTTTT. This gives the protein CASSREKLFF.

The V and J genes are TRBV15 and TRBJ2-7; TRBD1 might be the D (7 bases). The CDR3 runs 15 residues. V gave up 1 base and J gave up 7 bases, with 17 bases separating them. Germline V gives CDR1 LNHNV, CDR2 YYDKDF (reference sequence). The CDR3 loop reads CATSRVRTGGGEQYF. In nucleotides, the CDR3 is TGTGCCACCAGCAGAGTGAGGACAGGAGGAGGGGAGCAGTACTTC. The full variable domain, rest sourced from reference TRBV15 and TRBJ2-7, is DAMVIQNPRYQVTQFGKPVTLSCSQTLNHNVMYWYQQKSSQAPKLLFHYYDKDFNNEADTPDNFQSRRPNTSFCFLDIRSPGLGDTAMYLCATSRVRTGGGEQYFGPGTRLTVT.

The chain employs TRBV10-3 and TRBJ2-7; no reliable D call. The CDR3 length is 12 residues. V gave up 6 bases and J gave up 1 base, with 7 bases separating them. CDR1 is ENHRY and CDR2 is SYGVKD in the germline V gene. The CDR3, as DNA: TGTGCCATCAGGGCAGGATCCTACGAGCAGTACTTC. Translated, it gives CAIRAGSYEQYF.

The chain links TRBV7-9 to TRBJ1-2; tentative D call: TRBD1 (6 bases). Germline V lookup: CDR1 SEHNR, CDR2 FQNEAQ (reference sequence). The CDR3 is 13 amino acids. Trimming shortened V by 8 bases and J by 4 bases, and 14 bases separated the two germline ends. In DNA, the CDR3 is TGTGCCAGCCGATCAGGGGTTGGCTATGGCTACACCTTC. Translating gives CASRSGVGYGYTF.

Note on this clone: A read error may account for a junction end that differs from germline. The CDR3, as DNA: TGTACCAGCACTGGACTAGCGTACTCCTACGAGCAGTACTTC. Its protein is CTSTGLAYSYEQYF. This chain connects TRBV6-1 to TRBJ2-7, with TRBD2 matching over 9 bases. This CDR3 region has 14 residues. The V gene's germline CDR1 is MNHNS and CDR2 SASEGT.

This clone has only a few counts. This chain uses TRBV10-3 with TRBJ2-7; 8 bases are a match to TRBD1. Unmatched junction bases numbered 5, after V lost 5 bases and J lost 5 bases. The CDR3 spans 13 residues. CDR1 ENHRY and CDR2 SYGVKD come from the germline V gene. This chain's CDR3 is CAISMTGAHEQYF. CDR3 in DNA: TGTGCCATCAGTATGACAGGGGCCCACGAGCAGTACTTC.

The rearrangement links TRBV27 to TRBJ2-1; perhaps TRBD2 as D (5 bases). CDR3 size: 16 residues. V lost 4 bases and J lost 3, with 16 bases in between. Germline CDR1 is MNHEY and CDR2 is SMNVEV (reference sequence). CDR3 loop: CASSSNWGVGYNEQFF. The CDR3 DNA is TGTGCCAGCAGTTCAAACTGGGGAGTTGGCTACAATGAGCAGTTCTTC.

About this clone: Germline and junction disagree at one end, which may indicate a read error. The chain is built from TRBV29-1 and TRBJ2-7, with D hard to call. Germline lookup yields CDR1 SQVTM and CDR2 ANQGSEA. The CDR3 has 11 amino acids. The CDR3 spells CSVTVANERYF. In nucleotides, the CDR3 is TGCAGCGTTACCGTAGCTAACGAGCGGTACTTC.

The gene calls are TRBV19 and TRBJ2-1, with 7 bases matching TRBD1. The CDR3 length is 13 residues. With 5 bases clipped from V and 8 bases from J, the junction kept 6 bases outside the gene matches. Germline V gene data show CDR1 as LNHDA and CDR2 as SQIVND (reference sequence). The CDR3: CASSGTAFDEQFF. The CDR3, as DNA: TGTGCCAGTAGTGGGACAGCTTTTGATGAGCAGTTCTTC.

This rearrangement joins TRBV29-1 to TRBJ1-2, with 7 bases lining up with TRBD1. The CDR3 loop spans 15 amino acids. Germline V gene data show CDR1 as SQVTM and CDR2 as ANQGSEA. Trimming at V came to 5 bases and at J to 5 bases, leaving 14 bases not matched to a gene. CDR3 nucleotide sequence: TGCAGCGTTTCCCCCTGGACAGGAGGGTCGTATGGCTACACCTTC. Translation gives CSVSPWTGGSYGYTF.

CDR3 nucleotides: TGCGCCAGCAGCCACCCCGGGGGGGGGACCTACGAGCAGTACTTC. Translating it yields CASSHPGGGTYEQYF. The chain couples TRBV4-1 to TRBJ2-7; 8 bases match TRBD2. The CDR3 has 15 amino acids. V was clipped by 3 bases and J by 2 bases; unmatched bases: 6. From germline, CDR1 is MGHRA and CDR2 YSYEKL.

The rearrangement uses TRBV6-1 and TRBJ1-5; 10 nucleotides line up with TRBD1. Germline-derived CDR1 and CDR2 are MNHNS and SASEGT. J gave up 0 bases and V 8 bases, and 4 bases lay outside the gene matches. CDR3 size: 15 residues. The CDR3 nucleotides read TGTGCCAGCTACGGGACAGGGGTTAGCAATCAGCCCCAGCATTTT. Residues: CASYGTGVSNQPQHF.

This clone was observed a single time. The chain carries TRBV2 and TRBJ2-1, with TRBD2 matching 9 bases. The length of the CDR3 is 15 residues. J gave up 2 bases and V 6 bases, and 5 bases lay outside the gene matches. Germline CDR1 is SNHLY and CDR2 is FYNNEI. The CDR3 protein is CASRETSGPYNEQFF. The CDR3 nucleotides are TGTGCCAGCAGGGAGACTAGCGGCCCCTACAATGAGCAGTTCTTC.

This clone was counted only a few times. The V and J genes are TRBV5-4 and TRBJ1-2; possibly TRBD1 for D (5 bases). The CDR3 loop spans 12 amino acids. The V and J ends lost 1 base and 6 bases respectively, with 7 bases between them. Germline V gene lookup returns CDR1 SGHNT and CDR2 YYREEE (reference sequence). The CDR3 is CASSLWGHGYTF. DNA for the CDR3: TGTGCCAGCAGCTTGTGGGGCCATGGCTACACCTTC.

This clone was found a few times. The chain has TRBV18 and TRBJ2-3; 13 bases are shared with TRBD2. The germline gives CDR1 KGHSH, CDR2 LQKENI. Trimming cost V 2 bases and J 2 bases; bases outside gene matches: 1. The CDR3 contains 16 residues. For the CDR3, the DNA is TGTGCCAGCTCACCAGGGACTAGCGGGACCACAGATACGCAGTATTTT. This codes for CASSPGTSGTTDTQYF.

This chain connects TRBV15 to TRBJ2-2; TRBD2 might be the D (7 bases). The V gene lost 5 bases and the J gene lost 0 bases, with 19 bases spanning the gap. Per germline, CDR1 LNHNV and CDR2 YYDKDF (reference sequence). This CDR3 comprises 18 residues. CDR3 nucleotide sequence: TGTGCCACCAGCCTGGGGGACTGGCGGGGGCCGAACACCGGGGAGCTGTTTTTT. Its translation: CATSLGDWRGPNTGELFF.

The chain employs TRBV25-1 and TRBJ1-1; 8 nucleotides align to TRBD1. The V gene end was trimmed by 6 bases and the J gene end by 1 base; junction bases not matched to a gene: 10. Per germline, CDR1 MGHDK and CDR2 SYGVNS. The length of the CDR3 is 16 residues. CDR3 in DNA: TGTGCCAGCAGGAGGAAGGGACAGGTGACGAACACTGAAGCTTTCTTT. Its protein product is CASRRKGQVTNTEAFF.

This clone was recorded a few times. CDR3 amino acids: CASRSPNEQFF. DNA of the CDR3: TGCGCCAGCAGATCTCCCAATGAGCAGTTCTTC. The rearrangement uses TRBV10-2 and TRBJ2-1, with D unclear. The CDR3 length is 11 residues. V lost 6 bases, J lost 6 bases, and 6 bases lay in between. Germline CDR1 and CDR2: WSHSY and SAAADI.

This clone was recorded once. V gene TRBV7-7 combines with J gene TRBJ2-5, with D tentatively TRBD2 (6 bases). The CDR3 loop spans 14 amino acids. CDR1 SSHAT and CDR2 FNYEAQ come from the germline V gene (reference sequence). The V gene lost 6 bases and the J gene lost 3 bases, with 14 bases spanning the gap. The CDR3, as DNA: TGTGCCAGCAGGGCTACTACGGGGGAAGAGACCCAGTACTTC. Its protein is CASRATTGEETQYF.

The genes are TRBV5-5 and TRBJ2-7, with a weak D call TRBD1 (5 bases). Germline V gene data show CDR1 as SGHKS and CDR2 as YYEKEE (reference sequence). The ends were cut back, 2 bases at V and 5 bases at J, with 14 bases in the middle. There are 14 residues in the CDR3. In DNA form, the CDR3 reads TGTGCCAGCAGCTTTGCAGGGAACCGGAACGAGCAGTACTTC. Protein product: CASSFAGNRNEQYF.

The chain combines TRBV4-3 with TRBJ1-5, with TRBD1 matching 7 bases. CDR3 length: 14 amino acids. Germline CDR1 reads LGHNA; CDR2 reads YSLEER. V lost 4 bases to trimming and J lost 2 bases; unmatched junction nucleotides: 2. The CDR3 nucleotides are TGCGCCAGCAGCCCCGGACAGGGCAATCAGCCCCAGCATTTT. Its translation is CASSPGQGNQPQHF.

The V and J genes are TRBV4-3 and TRBJ2-2; D is uncertain. Between the trimmed V and J ends, which lost 0 bases and 5 bases, there was a span of 7 bases. The V gene's germline CDR1 is LGHNA and CDR2 YSLEER. This CDR3 spans 14 amino acids. In DNA, the CDR3 is TGCGCCAGCAGCCAAGATCGGTGGACCGGGGAGCTGTTTTTT. Its protein is CASSQDRWTGELFF.

This chain uses TRBV5-6 with TRBJ2-5; TRBD2 matches 7 bases. This CDR3 region has 16 residues. Germline lookup yields CDR1 SGHDT and CDR2 YYEEEE. With 0 bases clipped from V and 5 bases from J, the junction kept 10 bases outside the gene matches. The CDR3 DNA sequence: TGTGCCAGCAGCTTGGAAACTAGCGTCCTTGTGGAGACCCAGTACTTC. Translated, it gives CASSLETSVLVETQYF.